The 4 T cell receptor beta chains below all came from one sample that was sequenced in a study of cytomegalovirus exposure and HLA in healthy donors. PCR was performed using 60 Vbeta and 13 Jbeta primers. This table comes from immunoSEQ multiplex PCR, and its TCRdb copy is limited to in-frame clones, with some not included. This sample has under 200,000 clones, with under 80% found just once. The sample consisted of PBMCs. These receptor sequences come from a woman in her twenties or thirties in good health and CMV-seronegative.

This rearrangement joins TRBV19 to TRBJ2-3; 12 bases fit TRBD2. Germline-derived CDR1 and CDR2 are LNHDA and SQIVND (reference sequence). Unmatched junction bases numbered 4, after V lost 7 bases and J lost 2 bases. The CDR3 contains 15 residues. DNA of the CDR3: TGTGCCAGTACCCGGACTAGCGGGATCACAGATACGCAGTATTTT. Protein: CASTRTSGITDTQYF.

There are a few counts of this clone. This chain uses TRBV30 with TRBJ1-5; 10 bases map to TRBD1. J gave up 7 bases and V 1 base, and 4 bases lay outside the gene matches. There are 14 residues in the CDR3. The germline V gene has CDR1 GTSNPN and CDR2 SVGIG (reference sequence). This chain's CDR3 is CAWSATGGSQPQHF. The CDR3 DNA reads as TGTGCCTGGAGTGCGACAGGGGGCAGCCAGCCCCAGCATTTT. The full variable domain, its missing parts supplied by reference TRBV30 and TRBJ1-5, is SQTIHQWPATLVQPVGSPLSLECTVEGTSNPNLYWYRQAAGRGLQLLFYSVGIGQISSEVPQNLSASRPQDRQFILSSKKLLLSDSGFYLCAWSATGGSQPQHFGDGTRLSIL.

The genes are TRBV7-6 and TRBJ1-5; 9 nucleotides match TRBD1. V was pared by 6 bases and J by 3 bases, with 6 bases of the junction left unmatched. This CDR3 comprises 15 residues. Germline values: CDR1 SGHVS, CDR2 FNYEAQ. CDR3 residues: CASSSDRGVNQPQHF. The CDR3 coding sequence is TGTGCCAGCAGTTCGGACAGGGGAGTCAATCAGCCCCAGCATTTT.

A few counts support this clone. The CDR3, as DNA: TGCAGCGTTGATGATACTTACGAGCAGTACTTC. Amino acids: CSVDDTYEQYF. The J gene is TRBJ2-7, the V gene TRBV29-1; D remains unclear. CDR1 is SQVTM and CDR2 is ANQGSEA in the germline V gene. This CDR3 has 11 amino acids. V lost 3 bases and J lost 4, with 7 bases in between.